The 14 T cell receptor beta chains given below trace back to one sample, sequenced in a study of OX40 agonist ivuxolimab in advanced cancers. Libraries were prepared by immunoSEQ multiplex PCR; TCRdb keeps only in-frame clonotypes and omits some of them. The sample includes about 61,000 clones, roughly 85% of them seen just once. This sample comprised CD4+ or CD8+ T cells sorted from blood, obtained in a trial of the OX40 agonist ivuxolimab. Receptor source: an adult with an advanced solid tumor such as melanoma, head and neck, liver or kidney cancer.

This chain links TRBV11-2 with TRBJ2-1; 8 bases align to TRBD2. V was clipped by 3 bases and J by 4 bases; unmatched bases: 5. This CDR3 has 15 residues. Germline assignment: CDR1 SGHAT and CDR2 FQNNGV. This CDR3 is CASSFGGGRYNEQFF. CDR3 nucleotide sequence: TGTGCCAGCAGCTTCGGGGGGGGAAGGTACAATGAGCAGTTCTTC.

The chain is built from TRBV6-6 and TRBJ2-3, with 11 bases that match TRBD1. The V and J ends lost 5 bases and 14 bases, in that order; junction bases with no gene match: 6. Germline CDR1 reads MNHNY; CDR2 reads SVGAGI (reference sequence). The CDR3 has 12 amino acids. The CDR3 sequence is CASSPGQGARYF. In DNA, the CDR3 is TGTGCCAGCAGTCCTGGACAGGGGGCAAGGTATTTT.

The chain couples TRBV5-1 to TRBJ2-3, with 15 bases identical to TRBD2. This CDR3 comprises 15 residues. CDR1 and CDR2 (germline): SGHRS, YFSETQ. The junction had 11 bases not matched to a gene; V was cut back by 7 bases and J by 11 bases. CDR3 in DNA: TGCGCCAGCCTTGGGACTAGCGGGAGGCCGAAGAGGCAGTATTTT. Translation: CASLGTSGRPKRQYF. The whole variable domain, remainder taken from reference TRBV5-1 and TRBJ2-3, is KAGVTQTPRYLIKTRGQQVTLSCSPISGHRSVSWYQQTPGQGLQFLFEYFSETQRNKGNFPGRFSGRQFSNSRSEMNVSTLELGDSALYLCASLGTSGRPKRQYFGPGTRLTVL.

The V gene is TRBV7-8, the J gene TRBJ1-4, with unresolved D. V was shortened by 5 bases and J by 1 base, with 14 bases between the two germline ends. The CDR3 consists of 16 residues. From germline, CDR1 is SGHVS and CDR2 FQNEAQ. CDR3 in DNA: TGTGCCAGCAGCCCCCAGAGGGCGAGAACTAATGAAAAACTGTTTTTT. This encodes CASSPQRARTNEKLFF.

The V call is TRBV6-6, the J call TRBJ2-3; tentatively, D is TRBD2 (6 bases). Germline V gene sequence: CDR1 MNHNY, CDR2 SVGAGI (reference sequence). The CDR3 runs 15 residues. Between the trimmed V and J ends, which lost 2 bases and 4 bases, there was a span of 13 bases. CDR3 nucleotide sequence: TGTGCCAGCAGTTACGGGCGGGAAGGGGCAGATACGCAGTATTTT. It codes for CASSYGREGADTQYF.

This chain connects TRBV19 to TRBJ2-3, with a weak D call TRBD1 (6 bases). Trimming took 3 bases from V and 4 from J, leaving 20 bases between them. The CDR3 has 17 amino acids. CDR1 LNHDA and CDR2 SQIVND come from the germline V gene (reference sequence). CDR3 amino acids: CASSIRQGTASADTQYF. The CDR3 DNA sequence: TGTGCCAGTAGTATTCGTCAGGGGACGGCTTCTGCAGATACGCAGTATTTT.

The rearrangement links TRBV10-2 to TRBJ2-3; perhaps TRBD1 as D (5 bases). The V and J ends lost 6 bases and 0 bases respectively, with 13 bases between them. This CDR3 spans 15 amino acids. Germline-derived CDR1 and CDR2 are WSHSY and SAAADI. The CDR3 DNA follows: TGCGCCAGCAGGTTAAGACAGACTAGCACAGATACGCAGTATTTT. Residues: CASRLRQTSTDTQYF.

In regard to this clone: Other DNA sequences in the sample encode the same CDR3. This chain's CDR3 is CASSIGRGSSYEQYF. The DNA for the CDR3 is TGTGCCAGTAGTATCGGCAGAGGGAGCTCCTACGAGCAGTACTTC. The chain recombines TRBV19 with TRBJ2-7, with D possibly being TRBD2 (5 bases). The V gene lost 3 bases and the J gene lost 0 bases, with 12 bases spanning the gap. CDR1 is LNHDA and CDR2 is SQIVND in the germline V gene (reference sequence). The length of the CDR3 is 15 residues.

The chain couples TRBV28 to TRBJ2-3; tentative D call: TRBD2 (5 bases). Germline loops: CDR1 MDHEN, CDR2 SYDVKM. The CDR3 runs to 16 residues. V lost 3 bases and J 4 bases, leaving 17 bases between the germline ends. The CDR3 DNA follows: TGTGCCAGCAGTTTGAGATACGGGGTGTCCTCAGATACGCAGTATTTT. Translation gives CASSLRYGVSSDTQYF. The full variable domain, rest sourced from reference TRBV28 and TRBJ2-3, is DVKVTQSSRYLVKRTGEKVFLECVQDMDHENMFWYRQDPGLGLRLIYFSYDVKMKEKGDIPEGYSVSREKKERFSLILESASTNQTSMYLCASSLRYGVSSDTQYFGPGTRLTVL.

The chain uses TRBV6-5 and TRBJ2-7, with a weak D call TRBD2 (6 bases). Germline V gene lookup returns CDR1 MNHEY and CDR2 SVGAGI. V shed 7 bases and J shed 5 bases, with 12 bases lying between them. The CDR3 loop spans 12 amino acids. CDR3 protein: CASKRELDEQYF. In nucleotides, the CDR3 is TGTGCCAGCAAACGGGAGCTGGACGAGCAGTACTTC.

The chain has TRBV7-6 and TRBJ1-2, with 7 nucleotides matching TRBD1. Germline loops: CDR1 SGHVS, CDR2 FNYEAQ. There are 15 residues in the CDR3. The V segment lost 1 base and the J segment 2 bases; nucleotides outside the gene matches: 4. CDR3 bases: TGTGCCAGCAGCTTAGGCCGGACAGGAAACTATGGCTACACCTTC. It encodes CASSLGRTGNYGYTF.

This sequence joins TRBV6-5 and TRBJ1-1, with unresolved D. This CDR3 region has 12 residues. Trimming removed 5 bases from V and 4 bases from J, with 8 bases in between. Germline values: CDR1 MNHEY, CDR2 SVGAGI. The CDR3 region has the DNA TGTGCCAGCAGTAACCGGATCACTGAAGCTTTCTTT. Residues: CASSNRITEAFF.

This clone showed up just once. CDR3 sequence (DNA): TGCGCCAGCAGCTTGGGGTCCAGGGTGGAGACCCAGTACTTC. It yields the protein CASSLGSRVETQYF. This chain uses TRBV5-1 with TRBJ2-5, with D maybe TRBD1 (5 bases). The V and J ends lost 0 bases and 5 bases respectively, with 11 bases between them. CDR3 size: 14 residues. CDR1 and CDR2 from the germline V gene are SGHRS and YFSETQ.

The chain employs TRBV7-9 and TRBJ2-4; D unresolved. V lost 2 bases to trimming and J lost 13 bases, with 12 bases between them. From germline, CDR1 is SEHNR and CDR2 FQNEAQ (reference sequence). The CDR3 extends over 12 amino acids. CDR3 sequence reads: CASSLSQQLQYF. In DNA form, the CDR3 reads TGTGCCAGCAGCTTATCCCAGCAGTTACAGTACTTC.